This is a list of T cell receptor beta chains from one sample in a study of blood T cell repertoires in COVID-19. The assay was immunoSEQ multiplex PCR, and TCRdb's table has in-frame clones only and misses some. The sample includes about 74,000 clones, roughly 90% seen only once; the top ten take 2.6%. Sequences were obtained from peripheral blood. These receptors were collected from a man aged 50 or older with COVID-19, enrolled during active disease. Each CDR3 is given without its conserved first and last residue. The order of the fields is V gene, CDR3 protein.

>TRBV5-1
ASTYSGAANTEAF
>TRBV7-9
ASSRTGDNSPLH
>TRBV6-5
ASTLRGSGTEAF
>TRBV6-5
ASSYRGALMETQY
>TRBV6-5
ASSFLDTQY
>TRBV30
AWTGGTYYNEQF
>TRBV5-1
ASSSSVLETQY
>TRBV19
ASISTKTSPGELF
>TRBV6-5
ASSLDRETYEQY
>TRBV5-1
ASSLKTGGSGELF
>TRBV5-1
ASSSTGVGGANVLT
>TRBV28
AGTRQHTNEKLF